These 7 T cell receptor beta chains were all obtained from the same sample, sequenced in a study of CD8+ T cells in alopecia areata (dated 2018 in TCRdb). The time point label for this specimen denotes: around 4 weeks on oral tofacitinib. What the treatment or condition label conveys for this sample: oral pan-JAK inhibitor, 5-10 mg twice daily. Preparation of the library involved the immunoSEQ multiplex PCR assay. For TCR sequencing, RNA was extracted from every sample and reverse transcribed into cDNA to serve as template. Here the immuneACCESS table is served through TCRdb, limited to in-frame sequences with V and J called. Missing clones are a known gap in these copies; in checked studies unresolved V genes cover under half, and the rest lacks a known reason. For this sample the table gives 120,000 or so clones, of which about 59% were detected only once. The top ten hold around 5.7% of the sample.

The sequencing here drew on CD4+ T cells sorted from blood, taken at week 4, from a patient treated with tofacitinib. The receptors come from a human donor with alopecia areata.

The chain has TRBV4-3 and TRBJ1-6, with a tentative D call TRBD1 (5 bases). The V gene lost 0 bases and the J gene lost 7 bases, with 16 bases spanning the gap. The CDR3 runs 17 residues. Germline values: CDR1 LGHNA, CDR2 YSLEER. CDR3 sequence (DNA): TGCGCCAGCAGCCAAGACCCCCCGGGGCACCAAAATTCACCCCTCCACTTT. Translation: CASSQDPPGHQNSPLHF.

The rearrangement links TRBV6-1 to TRBJ1-2; 9 bases fit TRBD1. V gave up 5 bases and J gave up 8 bases; unmatched junction bases: 3. This CDR3 contains 12 residues. CDR1 is MNHNS and CDR2 is SASEGT in the germline V gene. CDR3 protein: CASSRTGEGYTF. The CDR3 DNA reads as TGTGCCAGCAGTCGGACAGGGGAAGGCTACACCTTC.

The chain couples TRBV29-1 to TRBJ2-5; D is unresolved. The V gene lost 1 base and the J gene lost 5 bases, with 20 bases spanning the gap. Per the germline V gene, CDR1 is SQVTM and CDR2 is ANQGSEA. The CDR3 runs 16 residues. CDR3 region: CSVEVEDGHVWETQYF. The CDR3 bases are TGCAGCGTTGAAGTGGAAGATGGGCACGTGTGGGAGACCCAGTACTTC. Together with reference TRBV29-1 and TRBJ2-5, the CDR3 gives the full variable domain: SAVISQKPSRDICQRGTSLTIQCQVDSQVTMMFWYRQQPGQSLTLIATANQGSEATYESGFVIDKFPISRPNLTFSTLTVSNMSPEDSSIYLCSVEVEDGHVWETQYFGPGTRLLVL.

The V call is TRBV9, the J call TRBJ1-2; the D is unclear. The germline CDR1 and CDR2 sequences are SGDLS and YYNGEE. This CDR3 is 14 amino acids long. The V end lost 3 bases, the J end lost 1 base, and 10 bases lay between the germline ends. The CDR3: CASSGATVNYGYTF. The CDR3, as DNA: TGTGCCAGCAGCGGCGCCACAGTTAACTATGGCTACACCTTC.

This clone was observed once. V and J are TRBV11-2 and TRBJ1-3; no firm D call. Germline CDR1 and CDR2: SGHAT and FQNNGV. This CDR3 is 15 amino acids long. V was pared by 5 bases and J by 0 bases, with 11 bases between. The CDR3: CASSQQFSSGNTIYF. CDR3 coding DNA: TGTGCCAGCAGCCAACAATTTAGCTCTGGAAACACCATATATTTT.

The chain is built from TRBV10-3 and TRBJ1-1; TRBD1 agrees at 7 bases. Germline V gene lookup returns CDR1 ENHRY and CDR2 SYGVKD. The CDR3 contains 13 residues. Losses at the gene ends were 5 bases for V and 8 bases for J; bases not matched to a gene: 8. The CDR3 DNA is TGTGCCATCAGTACAGGGGCCACTTGGGAAGCTTTCTTT. This sequence encodes CAISTGATWEAFF.

The chain's CDR3 is CASSHPDRNYGYTF. CDR3 sequence (DNA): TGCGCCAGCAGCCACCCGGACAGGAACTATGGCTACACCTTC. The V call is TRBV4-1, the J call TRBJ1-2, with 7 bases identical to TRBD1. Trimming removed 3 bases from V and 2 bases from J; junction bases left unmatched: 3. This CDR3 comprises 14 residues. Germline assignment: CDR1 MGHRA and CDR2 YSYEKL.